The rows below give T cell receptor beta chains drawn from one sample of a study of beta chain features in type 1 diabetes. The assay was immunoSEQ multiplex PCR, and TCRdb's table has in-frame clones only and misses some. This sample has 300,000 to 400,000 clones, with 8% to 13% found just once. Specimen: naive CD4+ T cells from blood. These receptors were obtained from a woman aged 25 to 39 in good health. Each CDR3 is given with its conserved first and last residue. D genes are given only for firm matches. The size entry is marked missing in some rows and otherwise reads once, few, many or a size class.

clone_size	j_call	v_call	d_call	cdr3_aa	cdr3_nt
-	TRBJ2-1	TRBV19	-	CASSREGDTYNEQFF	TGTGCCAGTAGCCGAGAGGGGGACACCTACAATGAGCAGTTCTTC
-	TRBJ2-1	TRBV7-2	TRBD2	CASSLRGGRPYNEQFF	TGTGCCAGCAGCTTAAGGGGCGGGAGGCCCTACAATGAGCAGTTCTTC
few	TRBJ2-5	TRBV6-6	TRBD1	CAASYGGQGGETQYF	TGTGCCGCGAGTTACGGGGGACAGGGCGGGGAGACCCAGTACTTC
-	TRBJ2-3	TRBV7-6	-	CASSLAPTTDTQYF	TGTGCCAGCAGCTTAGCGCCTACCACAGATACGCAGTATTTT
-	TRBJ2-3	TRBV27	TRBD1	CASSPRDSADTQYF	TGTGCCAGCAGTCCCCGGGACAGCGCAGATACGCAGTATTTT
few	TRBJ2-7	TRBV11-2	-	CASSPLLAVRMNEQYF	TGTGCCAGCAGCCCGCTCTTAGCGGTCCGCATGAACGAGCAGTACTTC
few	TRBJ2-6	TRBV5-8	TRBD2	CASSFRGGTGANVLTF	TGTGCCAGCAGCTTTAGGGGAGGGACCGGGGCCAACGTCCTGACTTTC
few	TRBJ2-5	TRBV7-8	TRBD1	CASSLGQGWQETQYF	TGTGCCAGCAGCCTAGGACAGGGTTGGCAAGAGACCCAGTACTTC
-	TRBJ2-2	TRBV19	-	CASSILASISGELFF	TGTGCCAGTAGTATATTGGCTAGTATCTCCGGGGAGCTGTTTTTT
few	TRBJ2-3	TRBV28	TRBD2	CASRRGLAGGTDTQYF	TGTGCCAGCAGGAGGGGACTAGCGGGGGGCACAGATACGCAGTATTTT
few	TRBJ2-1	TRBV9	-	CASSERDFGEQFF	TGTGCCAGCAGCGAGAGGGACTTCGGCGAGCAGTTCTTC
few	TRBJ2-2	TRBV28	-	CASISLDTPNTGELFF	TGTGCCAGCATCTCCCTTGACACCCCGAACACCGGGGAGCTGTTTTTT
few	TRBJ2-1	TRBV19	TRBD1	CASSIRDRGHNEQFF	TGTGCCAGTAGTATCCGGGACAGGGGACACAATGAGCAGTTCTTC
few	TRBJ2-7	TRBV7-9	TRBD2	CASSPGISSGRAYEQYF	TGTGCCAGCAGCCCCGGAATTTCCAGCGGGAGGGCCTACGAGCAGTACTTC
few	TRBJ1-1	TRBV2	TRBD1	CASSGLGGVNTEAFF	TGTGCCAGCAGTGGATTAGGGGGCGTTAACACTGAAGCTTTCTTT
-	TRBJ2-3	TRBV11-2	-	CASSLEGGRTDTQYF	TGTGCCAGCAGCTTAGAAGGCGGGCGCACAGATACGCAGTATTTT
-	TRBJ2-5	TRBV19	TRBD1	CATSTGGVSKETQYF	TGTGCCACCTCGACAGGGGGGGTATCTAAAGAGACCCAGTACTTC
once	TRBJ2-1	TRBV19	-	CASQGGSSYNEQFF	TGTGCCAGCCAGGGGGGTAGCTCCTACAATGAGCAGTTCTTC
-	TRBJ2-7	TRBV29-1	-	CSVEKLAGEYEQYF	TGCAGCGTTGAAAAGTTGGCAGGGGAGTACGAGCAGTACTTC
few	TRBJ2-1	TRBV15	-	CATSRAGKSYNEQFF	TGTGCCACCAGCAGAGCGGGAAAGTCCTACAATGAGCAGTTCTTC
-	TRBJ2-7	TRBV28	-	CASSRQPGLAYEQYF	TGTGCCAGCAGCCGCCAACCGGGACTCGCCTACGAGCAGTACTTC
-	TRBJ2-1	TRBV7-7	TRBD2	CASSLVAGGPGEQFF	TGTGCTAGCAGCTTAGTAGCGGGAGGGCCAGGGGAGCAGTTCTTC
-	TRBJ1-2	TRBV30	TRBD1	CAWSTGQGGGYTF	TGTGCCTGGAGTACGGGACAGGGAGGAGGCTACACCTTC
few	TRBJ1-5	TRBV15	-	CATSRGGFGNQPQHF	TGTGCCACCAGCAGAGGCGGTTTCGGTAATCAGCCCCAGCATTTT
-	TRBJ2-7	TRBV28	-	CASSPVPRGYEQYF	TGTGCCAGCAGTCCGGTGCCTAGGGGTTACGAGCAGTACTTC
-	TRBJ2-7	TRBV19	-	CASSNLQGSEQYF	TGTGCCAGTAGTAACTTACAGGGAAGCGAGCAGTACTTC